These 29 T cell receptor beta chains originate from one sample sequenced in a study of spatial heterogeneity in lung cancer. This sample's time point: sample taken at primary tumor resection. TCRdb ran MiXCR on the 5' RACE reads and lists one entry per CDR3 protein. The repertoire has 3,000 or so distinct CDR3 sequences, approximately 18% of them found once; the top ten carry less than 25%. This material consisted of normal lung tissue next to the tumor, taken at surgery. The receptors here all came from a female donor with early-stage non-small cell lung cancer.

This clonotype has a handful of counts. This chain uses TRBV28 with TRBJ2-3; D is ambiguous. Germline lookup yields CDR1 MDHEN and CDR2 SYDVKM. The CDR3 length is 13 residues. Trimming shortened V by 5 bases and J by 2 bases, and 8 bases separated the two germline ends. The CDR3 DNA sequence: TGTGCCAGCAGTACTTCAGACACAGATACGCAGTATTTT. Translation gives CASSTSDTDTQYF.

The rearrangement joins TRBV5-4 to TRBJ2-3; TRBD1 matches 8 bases. The CDR3 contains 15 residues. Germline V gives CDR1 SGHNT, CDR2 YYREEE (reference sequence). V shed 5 bases, J shed 1 base, and the junction held 6 bases outside the gene matches. The CDR3 here is CASSPGGFGTDTQYF. Here the CDR3 DNA reads TGTGCCAGCAGTCCAGGGGGCTTCGGCACAGATACGCAGTATTTT.

This clonotype has at least ten counts. J is TRBJ1-1 and V is TRBV30; the D is unclear. Germline values: CDR1 GTSNPN, CDR2 SVGIG (reference sequence). V shed 3 bases and J shed 6 bases, with 14 bases lying between them. This CDR3 has 13 amino acids. CDR3 sequence (DNA): TGTGCCTGGAGCACTTTGGGGATGGCTGAAGCTTTCTTT. Translating gives CAWSTLGMAEAFF. Based on the CDR3 plus reference TRBV30 and TRBJ1-1, the full variable domain is SQTIHQWPATLVQPVGSPLSLECTVEGTSNPNLYWYRQAAGRGLQLLFYSVGIGQISSEVPQNLSASRPQDRQFILSSKKLLLSDSGFYLCAWSTLGMAEAFFGQGTRLTVV.

Sample share makes this clonotype medium-sized. The gene calls are TRBV7-8 and TRBJ2-7; possibly TRBD1 for D (6 bases). The germline gives CDR1 SGHVS, CDR2 FQNEAQ. The CDR3 consists of 14 residues. V gave up 1 base and J gave up 6 bases, with 13 bases separating them. The CDR3 DNA sequence: TGTGCCAGCAGCTTAGGGACATCAGGGGTCGAGCAGTACTTC. Protein product: CASSLGTSGVEQYF.

In its sample, this clonotype ranks as medium-sized. The V and J genes are TRBV21-1 and TRBJ2-2; TRBD2, the table's D call, was not compared with the DNA. TRBV21-1 has pseudogene status. CDR3 length: 16 amino acids. CDR3 amino acids: CASSNSGRVNTGELFF. CDR3 nucleotide sequence: TGTGCCAGCAGCAATAGCGGGAGGGTGAACACCGGGGAGCTGTTTTTT.

The V call is TRBV3-1, the J call TRBJ2-6; 8 nucleotides align to TRBD1. Germline V gene lookup returns CDR1 LGHDT and CDR2 YNNKEL (reference sequence). V was clipped by 5 bases and J by 5 bases; unmatched bases: 5. This CDR3 is 15 amino acids long. CDR3 sequence: CASSFGTGRANVLTF. The CDR3 bases are TGTGCCAGCAGCTTTGGGACAGGCCGGGCCAACGTCCTGACTTTC. Filled out from reference TRBV3-1 and TRBJ2-6, the complete variable domain reads DTAVSQTPKYLVTQMGNDKSIKCEQNLGHDTMYWYKQDSKKFLKIMFSYNNKELIINETVPNRFSPKSPDKAHLNLHINSLELGDSAVYFCASSFGTGRANVLTFGAGSRLTVL.

The V gene is TRBV7-2, the J gene TRBJ2-5; D is uncertain. The V gene lost 1 base and the J gene lost 2 bases, with 5 bases spanning the gap. The CDR3 loop spans 13 amino acids. The germline gives CDR1 SGHTA, CDR2 FQGNSA. This CDR3 is CASSLGLQETQYF. CDR3 in DNA: TGTGCCAGCAGCTTAGGGCTTCAAGAGACCCAGTACTTC.

The chain carries TRBV20-1 and TRBJ2-3; D not certain. The V gene's germline CDR1 is DFQATT and CDR2 SNEGSKA (reference sequence). Deletions cut 6 bases from V and 0 bases from J, with 13 bases between. This CDR3 has 14 amino acids. CDR3 sequence (DNA): TGCAGTGCCCTAGACTTTTCTAGCACAGATACGCAGTATTTT. Translation gives CSALDFSSTDTQYF.

Sample share makes this clonotype medium-sized (0.01 to 0.1%). V is TRBV5-1 and J is TRBJ2-6, with D maybe TRBD2 (6 bases). This CDR3 has 14 amino acids. Trimming cost V 7 bases and J 3 bases, with 11 bases left between them. Germline V lookup: CDR1 SGHRS, CDR2 YFSETQ. This chain's CDR3 is CASSGGVGANVLTF. As DNA, the CDR3 is TGCGCCAGCTCAGGAGGGGTTGGGGCCAACGTCCTGACTTTC.

This clonotype turned up a few times. The V gene is TRBV5-1, the J gene TRBJ2-3, with D perhaps given as TRBD1 or TRBD2 (5 bases each). The germline V and J ends were trimmed by 0 bases and 4 bases, with 9 bases remaining between them. The CDR3 contains 14 residues. Germline CDR1 is SGHRS and CDR2 is YFSETQ. The CDR3 nucleotides are TGCGCCAGCAGCTTGGAGGGGAGTCCAGATACGCAGTATTTT. It codes for CASSLEGSPDTQYF.

By frequency in the sample, this clonotype is medium-sized (0.01 to 0.1%). The chain carries TRBV18 and TRBJ2-3, with D possibly TRBD1 on 6 matching bases. The V end lost 4 bases, the J end lost 4 bases, and 9 bases lay between the germline ends. Germline V gives CDR1 KGHSH, CDR2 LQKENI. The CDR3 covers 13 residues. DNA of the CDR3: TGTGCCAGCTCACTACAGGGAGCAGATACGCAGTATTTT. The encoded protein is CASSLQGADTQYF.

By share of the sample, this clonotype is medium-sized. V usage is TRBV12-3 or TRBV12-4 and J usage is TRBJ2-2; TRBD1 agrees at 9 bases. Trimming at V came to 1 base and at J to 8 bases, leaving 11 bases not matched to a gene. CDR3 length: 17 amino acids. CDR3 nucleotide sequence: TGTGCCAGCAGTTTAGGAGACCGGGACAGGGTATGGGGGGAGCTGTTTTTT. Translating gives CASSLGDRDRVWGELFF.

The CDR3 DNA is TGTGCCAGCAAGCTTTTGGTAGGGATCAACTATGGCTACACCTTC. This sequence encodes CASKLLVGINYGYTF. The rearrangement links TRBV7-3 to TRBJ1-2, with D uncertain. This CDR3 contains 15 residues. V dropped 7 bases and J dropped 2 bases, with 17 bases sitting between them. The germline V gene has CDR1 SGHTA and CDR2 FQGTGA.

The genes are TRBV6-5 and TRBJ2-7, with 10 bases lining up with TRBD2. V shed 6 bases, J shed 2 bases, and the junction held 7 bases outside the gene matches. This CDR3 comprises 15 residues. Germline lookup yields CDR1 MNHEY and CDR2 SVGAGI. CDR3 in amino acids: CASRLAGNQPYEQYF. The CDR3 DNA is TGTGCCAGCAGACTAGCGGGAAATCAGCCCTACGAGCAGTACTTC.

This clonotype was detected only a few times. J is TRBJ1-1 and V is TRBV6-2 or TRBV6-3; tentatively, D is TRBD1 (6 bases). The CDR3 length is 14 residues. The V gene's germline CDR1 is MNHEY and CDR2 SVGEGT. Trimming removed 7 bases at V and 7 bases at J, with 19 bases between. The CDR3 region is CASTTPPGTIEAFF. Written as DNA, the CDR3 is TGTGCCAGCACAACCCCCCCTGGGACAATTGAAGCTTTCTTT.

The J gene is TRBJ2-7, the V gene TRBV15; the D gene is possibly TRBD1 (6 bases). The V gene lost 1 base and the J gene lost 6 bases, with 13 bases spanning the gap. In germline, CDR1 is LNHNV, CDR2 YYDKDF (reference sequence). The CDR3 has 14 amino acids. The DNA for the CDR3 is TGTGCCACCAGCAGAGCTCTACAGGGATTCGAGCAGTACTTC. Translated, it gives CATSRALQGFEQYF.

This clonotype was recorded a few times. This sequence joins TRBV18 and TRBJ2-2; 15 bases fit TRBD2. Trimming took 4 bases from V and 6 from J; bases not matched to a gene: 6. The CDR3 contains 17 residues. Looked up from germline, CDR1 is KGHSH and CDR2 is LQKENI. CDR3 sequence (DNA): TGTGCCAGCTCACGCGGACTAGCGGGAGGGACTCCCGGGGAGCTGTTTTTT. Translated: CASSRGLAGGTPGELFF.

The chain is built from TRBV12-3 or TRBV12-4 and TRBJ2-7, with a tentative D call TRBD2 (6 bases). V was pared by 1 base and J by 2 bases, with 18 bases between. CDR3 length: 17 residues. In DNA form, the CDR3 reads TGTGCCAGCAGTTTAGGGGGAGGAGGGAGTTATCCCTACGAGCAGTACTTC. Residues: CASSLGGGGSYPYEQYF.

Judged by abundance, this clonotype is medium-sized. The genes are TRBV7-9 and TRBJ2-2; a possible D gene is TRBD2 (6 bases). Between the trimmed V and J ends, which lost 4 bases and 3 bases, there was a span of 12 bases. This CDR3 is built from 15 residues. The V gene's germline CDR1 is SEHNR and CDR2 FQNEAQ (reference sequence). The CDR3: CASSSRTSYTGELFF. CDR3 nucleotide sequence: TGTGCCAGCAGCTCCCGCACTAGCTACACCGGGGAGCTGTTTTTT. Full variable domain (remainder filled in from reference TRBV7-9 and TRBJ2-2): DTGVSQNPRHKITKRGQNVTFRCDPISEHNRLYWYRQTLGQGPEFLTYFQNEAQLEKSRLLSDRFSAERPKGSFSTLEIQRTEQGDSAMYLCASSSRTSYTGELFFGEGSRLTVL.

A few counts support this clonotype. The rearrangement links TRBV18 to TRBJ2-4, with D unresolved. Germline assignment: CDR1 KGHSH and CDR2 LQKENI. CDR3 size: 15 residues. The V end was cut by 0 bases, the J end by 0 bases, with 6 bases between. The CDR3 here is CASSPPSRAKNIQYF. The CDR3 DNA reads as TGTGCCAGCTCACCACCGAGTCGAGCCAAAAACATTCAGTACTTC. The variable domain in full, completed from reference TRBV18 and TRBJ2-4, reads NAGVMQNPRHLVRRRGQEARLRCSPMKGHSHVYWYRQLPEEGLKFMVYLQKENIIDESGMPKERFSAEFPKEGPSILRIQQVVRGDSAAYFCASSPPSRAKNIQYFGAGTRLSVL.

This clonotype is termed medium-sized. The rearrangement joins TRBV19 to TRBJ1-2, with 8 bases aligning to TRBD1. The J segment lost 8 bases and the V segment lost 5 bases, leaving 19 bases of the junction unmatched. CDR3 size: 17 residues. Germline CDR1 LNHDA, CDR2 SQIVND (reference sequence). The chain's CDR3 is CASSAERTGKRVRGYTF. CDR3 in DNA: TGTGCCAGTAGTGCTGAACGGACAGGGAAGAGAGTGCGGGGCTACACCTTC.

This clonotype was observed a few times. The V and J genes are TRBV6-2 or TRBV6-3 and TRBJ2-7; TRBD1 matches 7 bases. J was trimmed by 0 bases and V by 4 bases; bases with no gene match: 6. The CDR3 is 15 amino acids. Germline V gene sequence: CDR1 MNHEY, CDR2 SVGEGT. This CDR3 reads CASSWATGSSYEQYF. CDR3 nucleotides: TGTGCCAGCAGTTGGGCGACAGGGAGCTCCTACGAGCAGTACTTC.

This chain connects TRBV18 to TRBJ2-7, with D tentatively TRBD1 or TRBD2 (5 bases each). This CDR3 region has 15 residues. V lost 0 bases and J lost 2, with 11 bases in between. Per germline, CDR1 KGHSH and CDR2 LQKENI. CDR3: CASSPPLGETYEQYF. CDR3 bases: TGTGCCAGCTCACCACCGCTAGGGGAGACCTACGAGCAGTACTTC.

This clonotype is classed as medium-sized (0.01 to 0.1%). This chain links TRBV7-2 with TRBJ1-1; D call uncertain. Deletions cut 3 bases from V and 6 bases from J, with 14 bases between. The germline CDR1 and CDR2 sequences are SGHTA and FQGNSA. The CDR3 runs 14 residues. The CDR3: CASSFDAPPSEAFF. The CDR3 DNA follows: TGTGCCAGCAGCTTTGACGCCCCCCCGTCTGAAGCTTTCTTT.

CDR3: CASNRLASYEQYF. As DNA, the CDR3 is TGTGCCAGCAATAGACTAGCGAGTTACGAGCAGTACTTC. This chain links TRBV6-6 with TRBJ2-7, with 8 bases aligning to TRBD2. The CDR3 totals 13 residues. Germline CDR1 MNHNY, CDR2 SVGAGI (reference sequence). V shed 7 bases, J shed 4 bases, and the junction held 6 bases outside the gene matches.

This clonotype is judged medium-sized. V and J are TRBV12-3 or TRBV12-4 and TRBJ1-1; D is unresolved. CDR3 size: 13 residues. Trimming took off 5 bases at V and 0 bases at J, with 7 bases between the two ends. CDR3 amino acids: CASSLLMNTEAFF. For the CDR3, the DNA is TGTGCCAGCAGTCTTTTGATGAACACTGAAGCTTTCTTT.

This chain uses TRBV5-1 with TRBJ2-3; D gene unclear. Trimming cost V 2 bases and J 6 bases, with 10 bases left between them. The CDR3 has 13 residues. In germline, CDR1 is SGHRS, CDR2 YFSETQ. The CDR3 protein is CASSFDSEDTQYF. DNA for the CDR3: TGCGCCAGCAGCTTCGACTCCGAGGATACGCAGTATTTT.

This chain joins TRBV5-1 and TRBJ2-5; 9 bases line up with TRBD2. V was pared by 4 bases and J by 1 base, with 2 bases of the junction left unmatched. The CDR3 has 14 residues. The germline V gene has CDR1 SGHRS and CDR2 YFSETQ. The CDR3 is CASSPTSGQETQYF. For the CDR3, the DNA is TGCGCCAGCAGCCCGACTAGCGGCCAAGAGACCCAGTACTTC.

By share of the sample, this clonotype is medium-sized (0.01 to 0.1%). The chain combines TRBV7-2 with TRBJ2-1, with TRBD2 identical over 7 bases. Germline V gene data show CDR1 as SGHTA and CDR2 as FQGNSA. The CDR3 consists of 12 residues. V lost 1 base to trimming and J lost 12 bases; unmatched junction nucleotides: 3. The CDR3 loop reads CASSLERDGQFF. As DNA, the CDR3 is TGTGCCAGCAGCTTAGAGCGGGACGGGCAGTTCTTC.